Presented here are 15 T cell receptor beta chains from one specimen sequenced in a study of blood T cell repertoires in COVID-19. Assay used: immunoSEQ multiplex PCR; TCRdb lists only in-frame clones, some missing. Of 240,000 or so clones detected, more than 85% appear once; the ten largest clones hold roughly 9%. The sequenced material came from PBMCs or T cells enriched from blood (not recorded which). The receptor set was obtained from a man aged 40-49 years who had recovered from COVID-19.

The CDR3 is CASRRDRSTDTQYF. CDR3 bases: TGTGCCAGCAGGAGGGACAGATCCACAGATACGCAGTATTTT. J is TRBJ2-3 and V is TRBV6-5; 7 positions match TRBD1. Trimming cost V 6 bases and J 2 bases; bases outside gene matches: 5. This CDR3 spans 14 amino acids. Germline V lookup: CDR1 MNHEY, CDR2 SVGAGI.

Here the CDR3 DNA reads TGTGCCACCACCGATGGGGGGGATGGAACAGATACGCAGTATTTT. It codes for CATTDGGDGTDTQYF. J is TRBJ2-3 and V is TRBV15; TRBD2 aligns across 7 bases. After removal of 7 bases from V and 3 bases from J, the junction contained 10 bases not matched to a gene. Looked up from germline, CDR1 is LNHNV and CDR2 is YYDKDF (reference sequence). This CDR3 has 15 residues.

The gene calls are TRBV5-1 and TRBJ1-1; D is ambiguous. Germline V lookup: CDR1 SGHRS, CDR2 YFSETQ. Trimming took 0 bases from V and 6 from J, leaving 9 bases between them. CDR3 length: 13 residues. The CDR3 nucleotides read TGCGCCAGCAGCTTGGGGGCAGACGCTGAAGCTTTCTTT. This gives the protein CASSLGADAEAFF.

V is TRBV4-1 and J is TRBJ1-6, with TRBD1 matching 7 bases. The CDR3 consists of 14 residues. The J segment lost 6 bases and the V segment lost 1 base, leaving 0 bases of the junction unmatched. CDR1 MGHRA and CDR2 YSYEKL come from the germline V gene. The CDR3 DNA is TGCGCCAGCAGCCAAGGGGACAGTAATTCACCCCTCCACTTT. Translating gives CASSQGDSNSPLHF.

In the case of this clone: Germline is not matched at one junction end, which may reflect a read error. The chain's CDR3 is CASSLTPGANTGELFF. For the CDR3, the DNA is TGTGCTAGCAGCTTAACCCCAGGGGCTAACACCGGGGAGCTGTTTTTT. This rearrangement joins TRBV7-7 to TRBJ2-2; the D gene is possibly TRBD1 (6 bases). This CDR3 is 16 amino acids long. From germline, CDR1 is SSHAT and CDR2 FNYEAQ (reference sequence).

This clone was observed a single time. V usage is TRBV19 and J usage is TRBJ2-2, with a weak D call TRBD1 (6 bases). Trimming stripped 7 bases from V and 4 bases from J, with 16 bases between. Germline loops: CDR1 LNHDA, CDR2 SQIVND (reference sequence). This CDR3 is 15 amino acids long. CDR3 DNA sequence: TGTGCCAGTATTGGACCTGACAGGCGCACCGGGGAGCTGTTTTTT. This codes for CASIGPDRRTGELFF. Using reference TRBV19 and TRBJ2-2 for the parts outside the CDR3, the full variable domain is DGGITQSPKYLFRKEGQNVTLSCEQNLNHDAMYWYRQDPGQGLRLIYYSQIVNDFQKGDIAEGYSVSREKKESFPLTVTSAQKNPTAFYLCASIGPDRRTGELFFGEGSRLTVL.

The DNA for the CDR3 is TGTGCCAGCGGGGGGTGGATTTCAACTAATGAAAAACTGTTTTTT. It encodes CASGGWISTNEKLFF. J is TRBJ1-4 and V is TRBV6-5; D is possibly TRBD1 (5 bases). CDR3 length: 15 residues. The ends were cut back, 8 bases at V and 0 bases at J, with 13 bases in the middle. Germline V gives CDR1 MNHEY, CDR2 SVGAGI.

The chain carries TRBV18 and TRBJ2-2; 7 bases align to TRBD1. The CDR3 is made up of 15 amino acids. Per germline, CDR1 KGHSH and CDR2 LQKENI. V was pared by 3 bases and J by 8 bases, with 9 bases of the junction left unmatched. The CDR3 is CASSPASGQIGELFF. The CDR3 DNA is TGTGCCAGCTCACCTGCATCGGGACAGATAGGGGAGCTGTTTTTT.

The chain uses TRBV6-2 or TRBV6-3 and TRBJ2-7, with 7 bases lining up with TRBD1. Germline CDR1 MNHEY, CDR2 SVGEGT. The junction had 5 bases not matched to a gene; V was cut back by 4 bases and J by 2 bases. The CDR3 extends over 14 amino acids. The CDR3 is CASSSRTGPYEQYF. CDR3 nucleotides: TGTGCCAGCAGTTCGCGGACAGGTCCCTACGAGCAGTACTTC.

The V call is TRBV11-2, the J call TRBJ1-2, with 10 bases matching TRBD1. V lost 1 base, J lost 10 bases, and 9 bases stayed unmatched. Looked up from germline, CDR1 is SGHAT and CDR2 is FQNNGV. The CDR3 runs to 15 residues. In DNA, the CDR3 is TGTGCCAGCAGCTTAGGGCCGGGGGACAGGGGATTCTACACCTTC. It codes for CASSLGPGDRGFYTF. Together with reference TRBV11-2 and TRBJ1-2, the CDR3 gives the full variable domain: EAGVAQSPRYKIIEKRQSVAFWCNPISGHATLYWYQQILGQGPKLLIQFQNNGVVDDSQLPKDRFSAERLKGVDSTLKIQPAKLEDSAVYLCASSLGPGDRGFYTFGSGTRLTVV.

The chain combines TRBV27 with TRBJ1-2; maybe TRBD1 (5 bases). With 5 bases removed from V and 4 bases from J, the gap between germline ends came to 20 bases. The length of the CDR3 is 16 residues. Germline CDR1 MNHEY, CDR2 SMNVEV (reference sequence). The CDR3 loop reads CASSPTGTSGGYGYTF. The CDR3, as DNA: TGTGCCAGCAGTCCCACCGGGACTTCCGGTGGCTATGGCTACACCTTC.

The genes are TRBV11-1 and TRBJ2-7; D may be TRBD2 (5 bases). Trimming took 4 bases from V and 7 from J, leaving 5 bases between them. The CDR3 length is 10 residues. The germline V gene encodes CDR1 SGHAT and CDR2 FQDESV (reference sequence). CDR3 protein: CASSSGEQYF. The CDR3 DNA is TGTGCCAGCAGCTCGGGGGAGCAGTACTTC.

V is TRBV5-4 and J is TRBJ1-1; possible D gene TRBD1, 5 bases. Germline V gene data show CDR1 as SGHNT and CDR2 as YYREEE (reference sequence). V was trimmed by 1 base and J by 2 bases, leaving 18 bases between them. The CDR3 is made up of 17 amino acids. DNA of the CDR3: TGTGCCAGCAGCTTGTTTGGCGGACAAAAACAAAACACTGAAGCTTTCTTT. This encodes CASSLFGGQKQNTEAFF.

This rearrangement joins TRBV6-5 to TRBJ2-1; TRBD2 might be the D (6 bases). The length of the CDR3 is 15 residues. V was clipped by 3 bases and J by 1 base, with 10 bases between them. Germline lookup yields CDR1 MNHEY and CDR2 SVGAGI. CDR3 in DNA: TGTGCCAGCAGTTATAGCGGAAAGTCCTACAATGAGCAGTTCTTC. The encoded protein is CASSYSGKSYNEQFF.

The chain employs TRBV29-1 and TRBJ1-2, with 10 nucleotides matching TRBD1. Germline V gene lookup returns CDR1 SQVTM and CDR2 ANQGSEA. The CDR3 runs 15 residues. Trimming removed 4 bases from V and 4 bases from J; junction bases left unmatched: 9. The CDR3 DNA follows: TGCAGCGTTGGCTTTGACAGGGGGCGTTTCTATGGCTACACCTTC. Encoded protein: CSVGFDRGRFYGYTF.